This TCR beta chain was recovered during a study of OX40 agonist ivuxolimab in advanced cancers. Study overall: People in dose escalation had one of these cancers: hepatocellular carcinoma, melanoma, renal cell or head and neck cancer. Of the participants, approximately 38% had some prior anti-PD-1, anti-PD-L1 or anti-CTLA-4 therapy, which was allowed.

The CDR3 spans 14 residues. V lost 6 bases to trimming and J lost 0 bases; unmatched junction nucleotides: 4. The germline CDR1 and CDR2 sequences are MNHEY and SVGAGI. TCRdb keeps only in-frame clones here, not all; method: immunoSEQ multiplex PCR. Here the sample spans over 90,000 clones, approximately 87% being singletons. This clone has only one observation. At baseline, cycle 4 day 1, and cycle 7 day 1, blood was sampled. The chain links TRBV6-5 to TRBJ1-1; 7 bases are shared with TRBD1. This TCR derives from an adult with an advanced solid tumor such as melanoma, head and neck, liver or kidney cancer. The starting material was CD4+ or CD8+ T cells sorted from blood, obtained in a trial of the OX40 agonist ivuxolimab. The CDR3 DNA reads TGTGCCAGCAGCCTGGACAGGCTGAACACTGAAGCTTTCTTT. Protein product: CASSLDRLNTEAFF.